This TCR beta chain comes out of a study of human T cells and chemical hapten exposure. Study details: Among samples, TCR yields varied mainly because of small differences in pooled library volume.

One entry per CDR3 protein, called by TCRdb with MiXCR from the RACE reads. The sample has 150,000 to 200,000 distinct CDR3 sequences; around 25% are singletons. A few counts support this clonotype. What it binds is not known. Study observations and caveats: Alopecia in all donors means immunity may differ from healthy individuals.

Indicated time point: patch test 3, about 24 weeks after DPC sensitization. Treatment given: therapeutic diphenylcyclopropenone sensitization with weekly scalp DPC. The CDR3 covers 17 residues. Germline CDR1 MDHEN, CDR2 SYDVKM. V shed 4 bases and J 2 bases; nucleotides not matched to a gene: 10. The J gene is TRBJ2-3, the V gene TRBV28; the match to TRBD2 covers 9 bases. The sequencing used whole blood, collected in connection with sensitization to the hapten diphenylcyclopropenone (DPC). The clonotype comes from a woman aged 40 to 50 with alopecia areata. Some clones in this sample may be carry-over from other donors' samples. This CDR3 is CASSSNLAGHYTDTQYF. The CDR3 bases are TGTGCCAGCAGTTCCAACCTAGCGGGGCATTACACAGATACGCAGTATTTT.